A selection of T cell receptor beta chains follows, all from one sample in a study of blood T cells in healthy people across ages. MiXCR was run by TCRdb on the 5' RACE reads, yielding one entry per CDR3 protein. The sample lists about 400,000 distinct CDR3 sequences; about 52% were seen once. The sequenced material came from blood. The receptor source for this set is a man in his fifties or sixties in good health. Both conserved end residues are part of each CDR3. The D gene is left open where the match is weak. Not all rows give a size; the values are once, few, many and, for expanded clones, a class.

v_gene: TRBV20-1; j_gene: TRBJ2-5; abundance: NA; d_gene: TRBD2; CDR3aa: CSAILANQETQYF; CDR3nt: TGCAGTGCAATACTAGCGAACCAAGAGACCCAGTACTTC
v_gene: TRBV2; j_gene: TRBJ1-2; abundance: NA; d_gene: NA; CDR3aa: CASSFWTVLVNDGYTF; CDR3nt: TGTGCCAGCAGTTTTTGGACAGTCCTCGTAAATGATGGCTACACCTTC
v_gene: TRBV7-2; j_gene: TRBJ1-5; abundance: NA; d_gene: NA; CDR3aa: CASSALGRGLNQPQHF; CDR3nt: TGTGCCAGCAGCGCACTTGGGAGGGGACTTAATCAGCCCCAGCATTTT
v_gene: TRBV2; j_gene: TRBJ1-2; abundance: NA; d_gene: NA; CDR3aa: CASSETGQGYTF; CDR3nt: TGTGCCAGCAGTGAAACAGGGCAAGGCTACACCTTC
v_gene: TRBV20-1; j_gene: TRBJ2-3; abundance: few; d_gene: TRBD2; CDR3aa: CSATQAGAVADTQYF; CDR3nt: TGCAGTGCTACCCAAGCGGGAGCGGTCGCAGATACGCAGTATTTT
v_gene: TRBV20-1; j_gene: TRBJ2-7; abundance: once; d_gene: NA; CDR3aa: CSARAGPSVGEQYF; CDR3nt: TGCAGTGCTAGAGCCGGGCCCTCCGTGGGGGAGCAGTACTTC
v_gene: TRBV20-1; j_gene: TRBJ1-6; abundance: NA; d_gene: NA; CDR3aa: CSARDLGTGSGNSPLHF; CDR3nt: TGCAGTGCTAGAGATCTCGGAACAGGGTCGGGGAATTCACCCCTCCACTTT
v_gene: TRBV7-2; j_gene: TRBJ2-1; abundance: NA; d_gene: TRBD1; CDR3aa: CASSPWTGASSYNEQFF; CDR3nt: TGTGCCAGCAGCCCTTGGACAGGGGCTAGCTCCTACAATGAGCAGTTCTTC
v_gene: TRBV30; j_gene: TRBJ2-2; abundance: NA; d_gene: NA; CDR3aa: CAWSAVNTGELFF; CDR3nt: TGTGCCTGGAGTGCAGTGAACACCGGGGAGCTGTTTTTT
v_gene: TRBV20-1; j_gene: TRBJ1-4; abundance: few; d_gene: NA; CDR3aa: CSASYEKLFF; CDR3nt: TGCAGTGCTTCCTATGAAAAACTGTTTTTT
v_gene: TRBV11-2; j_gene: TRBJ2-5; abundance: NA; d_gene: TRBD1; CDR3aa: CASSTGVRETQYF; CDR3nt: TGTGCCAGCAGCACAGGGGTTCGAGAGACCCAGTACTTC
v_gene: TRBV9; j_gene: TRBJ2-7; abundance: NA; d_gene: TRBD1; CDR3aa: CASSEGGDRAYEQYF; CDR3nt: TGTGCCAGCAGCGAGGGGGGGGACAGGGCCTACGAGCAGTACTTC
v_gene: TRBV29-1; j_gene: TRBJ1-2; abundance: NA; d_gene: NA; CDR3aa: CSVDAQVGVNYGYTF; CDR3nt: TGCAGCGTTGACGCCCAGGTGGGAGTAAACTATGGCTACACCTTC
v_gene: TRBV20-1; j_gene: TRBJ2-1; abundance: NA; d_gene: TRBD2; CDR3aa: CSAPGLAGAATDEQFF; CDR3nt: TGCAGTGCCCCAGGACTAGCGGGGGCCGCCACGGATGAGCAGTTCTTC
v_gene: TRBV13; j_gene: TRBJ2-1; abundance: NA; d_gene: NA; CDR3aa: CASSLRGGQFF; CDR3nt: TGTGCCAGCAGCCTCAGGGGAGGGCAGTTCTTC
v_gene: TRBV6-5; j_gene: TRBJ2-3; abundance: NA; d_gene: TRBD2; CDR3aa: CASSYSGPKRGPTDTQYF; CDR3nt: TGTGCCAGCAGTTACTCAGGGCCGAAGCGGGGGCCCACAGATACGCAGTATTTT
v_gene: TRBV20-1; j_gene: TRBJ1-4; abundance: NA; d_gene: NA; CDR3aa: CSARGDGLSKKLFF; CDR3nt: TGCAGTGCTAGAGGCGACGGGCTTAGCAAAAAACTGTTTTTT
v_gene: TRBV5-1; j_gene: TRBJ1-2; abundance: many; d_gene: NA; CDR3aa: CASSLPQGPEGYTF; CDR3nt: TGCGCCAGCAGCTTGCCCCAGGGTCCGGAAGGCTACACCTTC
v_gene: TRBV5-1; j_gene: TRBJ2-3; abundance: many; d_gene: NA; CDR3aa: CASGTGTSTDTQYF; CDR3nt: TGCGCCAGCGGAACCGGGACTAGCACAGATACGCAGTATTTT
v_gene: TRBV20-1; j_gene: TRBJ2-5; abundance: NA; d_gene: NA; CDR3aa: CSALMGAKETQYF; CDR3nt: TGCAGTGCCCTTATGGGGGCGAAAGAGACCCAGTACTTC
v_gene: TRBV10-3; j_gene: TRBJ2-5; abundance: many; d_gene: NA; CDR3aa: CAISWGAEQETQYF; CDR3nt: TGTGCCATCAGTTGGGGGGCAGAACAAGAGACCCAGTACTTC
v_gene: TRBV20-1; j_gene: TRBJ2-1; abundance: many; d_gene: TRBD2; CDR3aa: CSARALAGLGNEQFF; CDR3nt: TGCAGTGCTAGAGCCCTAGCGGGATTGGGCAATGAGCAGTTCTTC
v_gene: TRBV27; j_gene: TRBJ1-6; abundance: NA; d_gene: NA; CDR3aa: CASSLRPRDNSPLHF; CDR3nt: TGTGCCAGCAGCTTAAGGCCACGGGACAATTCACCCCTCCACTTT
v_gene: TRBV12-3/TRBV12-4; j_gene: TRBJ2-1; abundance: few; d_gene: TRBD1; CDR3aa: CATSDRVLYNEQFF; CDR3nt: TGTGCCACCTCCGACAGGGTCCTTTACAATGAGCAGTTCTTC
v_gene: TRBV5-6; j_gene: TRBJ2-3; abundance: few; d_gene: NA; CDR3aa: CASSVIDIDTQYF; CDR3nt: TGTGCCAGCAGCGTGATCGACATCGATACGCAGTATTTT
v_gene: TRBV10-3; j_gene: TRBJ2-1; abundance: NA; d_gene: TRBD1; CDR3aa: CAIRAQGFSYNEQFF; CDR3nt: TGTGCCATCAGGGCACAGGGGTTCTCCTACAATGAGCAGTTCTTC
v_gene: TRBV6-2/TRBV6-3; j_gene: TRBJ2-1; abundance: NA; d_gene: TRBD2; CDR3aa: CASSLSGSGAYNEQFF; CDR3nt: TGTGCCAGCAGTCTAAGCGGGAGTGGCGCCTACAATGAGCAGTTCTTC
v_gene: TRBV18; j_gene: TRBJ2-1; abundance: NA; d_gene: NA; CDR3aa: CASSPSQVNEQFF; CDR3nt: TGTGCCAGCTCACCATCCCAGGTCAATGAGCAGTTCTTC
v_gene: TRBV11-2; j_gene: TRBJ1-2; abundance: NA; d_gene: NA; CDR3aa: CASSLVRGYNYGYTF; CDR3nt: TGTGCCAGCAGCTTAGTCCGGGGTTATAACTATGGCTACACCTTC
v_gene: TRBV5-5; j_gene: TRBJ2-5; abundance: NA; d_gene: TRBD1; CDR3aa: CASSSTGFEETQYF; CDR3nt: TGTGCCAGCAGCTCGACAGGGTTTGAGGAGACCCAGTACTTC
v_gene: TRBV20-1; j_gene: TRBJ2-7; abundance: few; d_gene: NA; CDR3aa: CSATFAGKDEQYF; CDR3nt: TGCAGTGCCACTTTCGCAGGGAAAGACGAGCAGTACTTC
v_gene: TRBV14; j_gene: TRBJ2-4; abundance: NA; d_gene: NA; CDR3aa: CANSQVVGAKNIQYF; CDR3nt: TGTGCCAACAGCCAAGTAGTGGGAGCCAAAAACATTCAGTACTTC
v_gene: TRBV6-2/TRBV6-3; j_gene: TRBJ2-1; abundance: NA; d_gene: NA; CDR3aa: CASTDGGQINRQFF; CDR3nt: TGTGCCAGCACCGACGGAGGACAGATTAATCGGCAGTTCTTC
v_gene: TRBV20-1; j_gene: TRBJ2-5; abundance: NA; d_gene: TRBD2; CDR3aa: CSAQRLAGGGQETQYF; CDR3nt: TGCAGTGCTCAGCGGCTAGCGGGAGGGGGACAAGAGACCCAGTACTTC
v_gene: TRBV6-5; j_gene: TRBJ2-1; abundance: NA; d_gene: NA; CDR3aa: CASSYKGFSYNEQFF; CDR3nt: TGTGCCAGCAGTTACAAGGGGTTCTCCTACAATGAGCAGTTCTTC
v_gene: TRBV28; j_gene: TRBJ1-1; abundance: NA; d_gene: NA; CDR3aa: CASSGGVKAFF; CDR3nt: TGTGCCAGCAGTGGGGGAGTCAAAGCTTTCTTT
v_gene: TRBV7-2; j_gene: TRBJ2-7; abundance: many; d_gene: TRBD2; CDR3aa: CASSAAGGFAEYF; CDR3nt: TGTGCCAGCAGCGCGGCGGGGGGGTTCGCAGAGTACTTC
v_gene: TRBV24-1; j_gene: TRBJ1-5; abundance: NA; d_gene: NA; CDR3aa: CATSDGDSNQPQHF; CDR3nt: TGTGCCACCAGTGACGGGGATAGCAATCAGCCCCAGCATTTT
v_gene: TRBV6-2/TRBV6-3; j_gene: TRBJ2-3; abundance: NA; d_gene: TRBD2; CDR3aa: CASSSSGATDTQYF; CDR3nt: TGTGCCAGCAGTTCCAGCGGGGCCACAGATACGCAGTATTTT
v_gene: TRBV10-3; j_gene: TRBJ2-7; abundance: NA; d_gene: NA; CDR3aa: CAISRDKSSYEQYF; CDR3nt: TGTGCCATCAGCCGGGACAAGAGTTCCTACGAGCAGTACTTC
v_gene: TRBV2; j_gene: TRBJ1-2; abundance: NA; d_gene: NA; CDR3aa: CASRALTGKRDGYTF; CDR3nt: TGTGCCAGCAGAGCCCTGACGGGGAAGCGGGATGGCTACACCTTC
v_gene: TRBV24-1; j_gene: TRBJ2-1; abundance: few; d_gene: TRBD2; CDR3aa: CATSDTSGRSYNEQFF; CDR3nt: TGTGCCACCAGTGATACTAGCGGGAGATCCTACAATGAGCAGTTCTTC
v_gene: TRBV29-1; j_gene: TRBJ2-3; abundance: NA; d_gene: NA; CDR3aa: CSGIGRGALTDTQYF; CDR3nt: TGCAGCGGGATTGGCCGGGGGGCGTTAACAGATACGCAGTATTTT
v_gene: TRBV7-2; j_gene: TRBJ1-2; abundance: NA; d_gene: NA; CDR3aa: CASSFQGHPTMGYTF; CDR3nt: TGTGCCAGCAGCTTCCAGGGACACCCAACTATGGGCTACACCTTC
v_gene: TRBV28; j_gene: TRBJ2-3; abundance: NA; d_gene: TRBD1; CDR3aa: CASTPPGTGITDTQYF; CDR3nt: TGTGCCAGCACCCCACCGGGGACAGGGATCACAGATACGCAGTATTTT
v_gene: TRBV5-1; j_gene: TRBJ2-1; abundance: once; d_gene: TRBD2; CDR3aa: CASSPGTSGGAGNEQFF; CDR3nt: TGCGCCAGCAGCCCGGGGACTAGCGGGGGGGCCGGCAATGAGCAGTTCTTC
v_gene: TRBV18; j_gene: TRBJ2-7; abundance: NA; d_gene: NA; CDR3aa: CASSPSLGDSYEQYF; CDR3nt: TGTGCCAGCTCACCGTCACTAGGTGATTCCTACGAGCAGTACTTC
v_gene: TRBV7-2; j_gene: TRBJ2-7; abundance: NA; d_gene: NA; CDR3aa: CASSLGVSRGGEQYF; CDR3nt: TGTGCCAGCAGCTTAGGGGTGTCGCGAGGAGGCGAGCAGTACTTC
v_gene: TRBV20-1; j_gene: TRBJ2-1; abundance: few; d_gene: NA; CDR3aa: CSARGSGSPTGFF; CDR3nt: TGCAGTGCTAGAGGGTCGGGTAGCCCCACGGGGTTCTTC
v_gene: TRBV7-2; j_gene: TRBJ2-1; abundance: NA; d_gene: NA; CDR3aa: CASSSAQGALRWSSYNKQFF; CDR3nt: TGTGCCAGCAGCTCCGCACAGGGAGCTCTAAGATGGAGCTCCTACAATAAGCAGTTCTTC
v_gene: TRBV7-9; j_gene: TRBJ2-4; abundance: NA; d_gene: NA; CDR3aa: CASSQTGALNIQYF; CDR3nt: TGTGCCAGCAGTCAGACCGGGGCCCTGAACATTCAGTACTTC
v_gene: TRBV12-3/TRBV12-4; j_gene: TRBJ1-2; abundance: NA; d_gene: NA; CDR3aa: CASSLASDGYTF; CDR3nt: TGTGCCAGCAGTTTGGCCTCGGACGGCTACACCTTC
v_gene: TRBV6-1; j_gene: TRBJ2-3; abundance: many; d_gene: NA; CDR3aa: CASSFGTSVGDTQYF; CDR3nt: TGTGCCAGCAGCTTCGGGACATCGGTAGGAGATACGCAGTATTTT
v_gene: TRBV13; j_gene: TRBJ2-1; abundance: NA; d_gene: NA; CDR3aa: CASSLVQRADEQFF; CDR3nt: TGTGCCAGCAGCTTAGTTCAGCGTGCGGATGAGCAGTTCTTC
v_gene: TRBV18; j_gene: TRBJ2-1; abundance: NA; d_gene: NA; CDR3aa: CASSPKVGTTYNEQFF; CDR3nt: TGTGCCAGCTCACCAAAGGTAGGGACAACGTACAATGAGCAGTTCTTC
v_gene: TRBV7-2; j_gene: TRBJ2-7; abundance: few; d_gene: NA; CDR3aa: CASSLLNEQYF; CDR3nt: TGTGCCAGCAGCTTACTAAACGAGCAGTACTTC